These 7 T cell receptor beta chains share one sample of origin, sequenced in a study of OX40 agonist ivuxolimab in advanced cancers. The method was immunoSEQ multiplex PCR; TCRdb's version includes in-frame clones alone and lacks a portion of them. This sample has 60,000 to 85,000 clones, with approximately 80% found just once. The specimen was CD4+ or CD8+ T cells sorted from blood, collected in a trial of the OX40 agonist ivuxolimab. Receptors were obtained from an adult with an advanced solid tumor such as melanoma, head and neck, liver or kidney cancer.

V gene TRBV5-1 combines with J gene TRBJ1-1; TRBD1 is a possible D gene (6 bases). The V gene's germline CDR1 is SGHRS and CDR2 YFSETQ. Trimming cost V 3 bases and J 0 bases, with 9 bases left between them. The CDR3 totals 14 residues. CDR3 amino acids: CASSWGAVNTEAFF. DNA of the CDR3: TGCGCCAGCAGCTGGGGGGCGGTGAACACTGAAGCTTTCTTT.

V and J are TRBV28 and TRBJ1-1; TRBD1 might be the D (6 bases). The germline V and J ends were trimmed by 5 bases and 4 bases, with 14 bases remaining between them. The CDR3 has 14 amino acids. Germline assignment: CDR1 MDHEN and CDR2 SYDVKM. CDR3 bases: TGTGCCAGCAGTCGCTACAGGGAGACCACTGAAGCTTTCTTT. Amino acid sequence: CASSRYRETTEAFF.

The chain couples TRBV2 to TRBJ1-6; D not certain. Trimming cost V 2 bases and J 7 bases, with 18 bases left between them. From germline, CDR1 is SNHLY and CDR2 FYNNEI. The CDR3 consists of 17 residues. CDR3 coding DNA: TGTGCCAGCAGTGAAAGTTGGAGGGCGGGAGGGAATTCACCCCTCCACTTT. It codes for CASSESWRAGGNSPLHF.

This clone was picked up a small number of times. The J gene is TRBJ1-1, the V gene TRBV14; D is uncertain. Trimming removed 4 bases from V and 0 bases from J, with 6 bases in between. Germline V gene lookup returns CDR1 SGHDN and CDR2 FVKESK. This CDR3 region has 13 residues. Here the CDR3 DNA reads TGTGCCAGCAGCCCGAAAATGAACACTGAAGCTTTCTTT. It is translated as CASSPKMNTEAFF.

In this sample, this clone turned up a few times. The rearrangement links TRBV6-5 to TRBJ1-6; 7 bases agree with TRBD1. CDR3 length equals 16 residues. The V gene end was trimmed by 1 base and the J gene end by 3 bases; junction bases not matched to a gene: 3. Germline CDR1 reads MNHEY; CDR2 reads SVGAGI. CDR3 sequence reads: CASSYLGTDYNSPLHF. CDR3 nucleotide sequence: TGTGCCAGCAGTTACTTAGGGACAGACTATAATTCACCCCTCCACTTT.

This clone was counted only a few times. The chain combines TRBV7-2 with TRBJ1-1; D perhaps matches TRBD1 (5 bases). This CDR3 contains 18 residues. V was cut by 1 base and J by 1 base, with 19 bases left in between. CDR1 is SGHTA and CDR2 is FQGNSA in the germline V gene. CDR3 nucleotides: TGTGCCAGCAGCTTAGTAGGGACCAAGGGGACGGGGAACACTGAAGCTTTCTTT. Amino acid sequence: CASSLVGTKGTGNTEAFF.

The chain is built from TRBV10-2 and TRBJ2-7; the D is unclear. The V gene lost 6 bases and the J gene lost 3 bases, with 12 bases spanning the gap. The CDR3 totals 13 residues. The germline gives CDR1 WSHSY, CDR2 SAAADI. The CDR3 loop is CASRTTDGYEQYF. In DNA form, the CDR3 reads TGCGCCAGCAGGACGACGGATGGCTACGAGCAGTACTTC.